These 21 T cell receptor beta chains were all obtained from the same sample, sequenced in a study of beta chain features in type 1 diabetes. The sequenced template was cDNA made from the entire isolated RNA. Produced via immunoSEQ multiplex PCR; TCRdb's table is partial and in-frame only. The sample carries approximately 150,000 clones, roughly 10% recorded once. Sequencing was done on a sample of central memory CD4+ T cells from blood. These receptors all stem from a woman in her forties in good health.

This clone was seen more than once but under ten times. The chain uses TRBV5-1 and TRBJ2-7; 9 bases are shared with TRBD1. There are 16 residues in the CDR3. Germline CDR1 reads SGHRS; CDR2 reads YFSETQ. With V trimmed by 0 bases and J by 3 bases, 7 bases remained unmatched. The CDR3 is CASSLAHPGQGYEQYF. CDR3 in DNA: TGCGCCAGCAGCTTGGCCCATCCGGGACAGGGCTACGAGCAGTACTTC.

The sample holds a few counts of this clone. This CDR3 reads CASSPMTGAYEQYF. CDR3 nucleotides: TGTGCCAGCAGTCCTATGACAGGTGCCTACGAGCAGTACTTC. This sequence joins TRBV6-5 and TRBJ2-7; tentative D call: TRBD1 (6 bases). The CDR3 sequence is 14 residues long. The V gene's germline CDR1 is MNHEY and CDR2 SVGAGI. V lost 5 bases to trimming and J lost 2 bases, with 13 bases between them.

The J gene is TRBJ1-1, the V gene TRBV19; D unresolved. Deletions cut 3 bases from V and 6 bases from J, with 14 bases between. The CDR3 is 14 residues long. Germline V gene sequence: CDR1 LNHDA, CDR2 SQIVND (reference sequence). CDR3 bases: TGTGCCAGTAGTATCTTTCCCGCGTCGGCTGAAGCTTTCTTT. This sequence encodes CASSIFPASAEAFF.

The CDR3 region has the DNA TGTGCCAGCAGCCCGGGGACAGCGTGGGGCACTGAAGCTTTCTTT. Translating it yields CASSPGTAWGTEAFF. The gene calls are TRBV7-2 and TRBJ1-1; 7 bases map to TRBD1. CDR1 SGHTA and CDR2 FQGNSA come from the germline V gene. The ends lost 5 bases at V and 4 bases at J; junction bases unmatched: 10. CDR3 length equals 15 residues.

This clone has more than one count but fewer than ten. CDR3 amino acids: CASSPFFGGITDTQYF. CDR3 DNA: TGTGCCAGTAGTCCTTTCTTTGGCGGGATCACAGATACGCAGTATTTT. This chain connects TRBV19 to TRBJ2-3; D is perhaps TRBD2 (6 bases). The CDR3 is made up of 16 amino acids. V shed 5 bases and J shed 2 bases, with 17 bases lying between them. The V gene's germline CDR1 is LNHDA and CDR2 SQIVND (reference sequence).

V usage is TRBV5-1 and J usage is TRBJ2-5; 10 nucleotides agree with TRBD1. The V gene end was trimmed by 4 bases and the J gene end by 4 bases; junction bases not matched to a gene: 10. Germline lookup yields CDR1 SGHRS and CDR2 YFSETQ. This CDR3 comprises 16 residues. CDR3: CASSRGSTGGRETQYF. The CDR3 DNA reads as TGCGCCAGCAGCAGGGGTTCGACAGGGGGCCGAGAGACCCAGTACTTC.

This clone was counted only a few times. The CDR3 bases are TGTGCCAGCAGTTACTCGAGGGGGCTGTTCTTC. It is translated as CASSYSRGLFF. The chain recombines TRBV6-5 with TRBJ2-1, with TRBD1 matching 7 bases. Germline loops: CDR1 MNHEY, CDR2 SVGAGI. This CDR3 contains 11 residues. V was pared by 0 bases and J by 15 bases, with 2 bases of the junction left unmatched.

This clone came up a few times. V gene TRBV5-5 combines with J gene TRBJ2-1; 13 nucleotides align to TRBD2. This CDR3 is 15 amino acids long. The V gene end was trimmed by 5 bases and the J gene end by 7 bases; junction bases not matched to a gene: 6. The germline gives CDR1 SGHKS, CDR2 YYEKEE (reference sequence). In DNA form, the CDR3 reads TGTGCCAGCAGACCGACTAGCGGGGGGATTAATGAGCAGTTCTTC. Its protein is CASRPTSGGINEQFF.

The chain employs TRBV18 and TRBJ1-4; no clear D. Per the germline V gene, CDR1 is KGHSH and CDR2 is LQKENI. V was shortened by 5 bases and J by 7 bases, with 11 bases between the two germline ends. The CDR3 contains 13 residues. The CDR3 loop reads CASSYRETEKLFF. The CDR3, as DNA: TGTGCCAGCTCATACCGGGAAACTGAAAAACTGTTTTTT.

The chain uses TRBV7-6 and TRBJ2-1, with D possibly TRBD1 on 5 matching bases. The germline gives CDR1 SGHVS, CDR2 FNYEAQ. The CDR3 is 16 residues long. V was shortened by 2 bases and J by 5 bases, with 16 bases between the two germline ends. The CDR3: CASSLLGANTNNEQFF. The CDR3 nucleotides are TGTGCCAGCAGCTTACTTGGGGCTAATACCAACAATGAGCAGTTCTTC.

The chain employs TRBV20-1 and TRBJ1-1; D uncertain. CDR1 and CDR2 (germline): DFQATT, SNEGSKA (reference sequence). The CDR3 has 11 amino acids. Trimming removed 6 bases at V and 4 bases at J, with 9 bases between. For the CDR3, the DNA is TGCAGTGCCCGAAGCGGCACTGAAGCTTTCTTT. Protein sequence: CSARSGTEAFF.

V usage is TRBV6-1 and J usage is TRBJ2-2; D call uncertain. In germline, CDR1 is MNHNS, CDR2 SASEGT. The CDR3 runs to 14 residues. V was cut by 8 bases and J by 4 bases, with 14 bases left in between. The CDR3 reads CASSLKWSTGELFF. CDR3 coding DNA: TGTGCCAGCTCCCTAAAGTGGAGCACCGGGGAGCTGTTTTTT.

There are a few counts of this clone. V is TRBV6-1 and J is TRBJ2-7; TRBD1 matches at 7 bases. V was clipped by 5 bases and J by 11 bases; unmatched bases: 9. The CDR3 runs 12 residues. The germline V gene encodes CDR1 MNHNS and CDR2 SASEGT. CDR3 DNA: TGTGCCAGCAGTCCTGCGACAGGGTGGAAGTACTTC. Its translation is CASSPATGWKYF.

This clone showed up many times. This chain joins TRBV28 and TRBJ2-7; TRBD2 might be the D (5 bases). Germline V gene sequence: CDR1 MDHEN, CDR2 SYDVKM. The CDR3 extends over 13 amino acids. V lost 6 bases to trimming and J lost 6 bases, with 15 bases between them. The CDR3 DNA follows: TGTGCCAGCAGGAATCCCGGGGTCGGCGAGCAGTACTTC. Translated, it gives CASRNPGVGEQYF.

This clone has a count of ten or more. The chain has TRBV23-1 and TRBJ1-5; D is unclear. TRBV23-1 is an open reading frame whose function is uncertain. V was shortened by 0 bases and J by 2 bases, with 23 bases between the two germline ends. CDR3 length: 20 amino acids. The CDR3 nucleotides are TGCGCCAGCAGTCAATCGGAATTTAAGAGAAGGCGAGGTCGCAATCAGCCCCAGCATTTT. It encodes CASSQSEFKRRRGRNQPQHF.

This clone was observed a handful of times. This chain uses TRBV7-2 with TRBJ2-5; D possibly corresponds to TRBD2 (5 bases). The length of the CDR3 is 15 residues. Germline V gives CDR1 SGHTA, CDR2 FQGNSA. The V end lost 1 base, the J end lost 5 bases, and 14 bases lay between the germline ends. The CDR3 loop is CASSLVSGHGETQYF. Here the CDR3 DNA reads TGTGCCAGCAGCTTAGTGAGCGGCCATGGTGAGACCCAGTACTTC.

This CDR3 reads CASSPNRDRRTGELFF. The CDR3 nucleotides are TGTGCCAGCTCACCCAACCGGGACAGACGGACCGGGGAGCTGTTTTTT. V is TRBV18 and J is TRBJ2-2, with TRBD1 matching over 7 bases. The CDR3 has 16 residues. Per the germline V gene, CDR1 is KGHSH and CDR2 is LQKENI. V lost 3 bases, J lost 5 bases, and 9 bases stayed unmatched.

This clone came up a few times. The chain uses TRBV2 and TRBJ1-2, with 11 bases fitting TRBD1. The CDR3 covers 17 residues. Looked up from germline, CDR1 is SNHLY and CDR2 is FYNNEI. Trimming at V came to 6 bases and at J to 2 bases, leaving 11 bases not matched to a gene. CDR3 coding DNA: TGTGCCAGCAGCGGACAGGGGGCGATGACCTCCAACTATGGCTACACCTTC. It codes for CASSGQGAMTSNYGYTF.

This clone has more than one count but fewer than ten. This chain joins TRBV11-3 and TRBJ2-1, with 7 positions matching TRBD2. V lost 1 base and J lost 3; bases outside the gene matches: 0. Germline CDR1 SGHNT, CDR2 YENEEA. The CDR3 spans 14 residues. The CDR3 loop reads CASSLGGGYNEQFF. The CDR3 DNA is TGTGCCAGCAGCTTAGGCGGGGGCTACAATGAGCAGTTCTTC.

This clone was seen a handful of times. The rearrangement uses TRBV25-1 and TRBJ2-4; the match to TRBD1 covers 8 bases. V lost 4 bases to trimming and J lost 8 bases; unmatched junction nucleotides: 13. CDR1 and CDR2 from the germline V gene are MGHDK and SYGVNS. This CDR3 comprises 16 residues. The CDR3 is CASSAAPGQVVDIQYF. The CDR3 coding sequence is TGTGCCAGCAGTGCGGCACCGGGACAGGTTGTGGACATTCAGTACTTC. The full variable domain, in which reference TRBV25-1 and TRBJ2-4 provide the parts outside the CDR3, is EADIYQTPRYLVIGTGKKITLECSQTMGHDKMYWYQQDPGMELHLIHYSYGVNSTEKGDLSSESTVSRIRTEHFPLTLESARPSHTSQYLCASSAAPGQVVDIQYFGAGTRLSVL.

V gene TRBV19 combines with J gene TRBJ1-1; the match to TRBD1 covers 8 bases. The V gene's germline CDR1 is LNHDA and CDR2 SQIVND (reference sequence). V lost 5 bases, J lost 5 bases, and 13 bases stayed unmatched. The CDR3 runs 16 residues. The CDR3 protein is CASSRDLRTGRTEAFF. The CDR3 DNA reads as TGTGCCAGTAGTCGGGATCTAAGGACAGGGAGGACTGAAGCTTTCTTT.